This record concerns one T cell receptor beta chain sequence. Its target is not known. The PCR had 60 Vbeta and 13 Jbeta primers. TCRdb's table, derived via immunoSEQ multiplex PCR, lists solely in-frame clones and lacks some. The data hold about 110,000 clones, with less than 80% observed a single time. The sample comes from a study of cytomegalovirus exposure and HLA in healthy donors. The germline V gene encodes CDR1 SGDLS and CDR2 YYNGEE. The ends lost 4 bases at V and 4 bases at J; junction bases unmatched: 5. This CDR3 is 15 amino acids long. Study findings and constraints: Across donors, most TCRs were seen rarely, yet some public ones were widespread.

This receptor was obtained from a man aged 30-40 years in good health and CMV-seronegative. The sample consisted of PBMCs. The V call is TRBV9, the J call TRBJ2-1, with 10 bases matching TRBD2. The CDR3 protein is CASSPLAGVYNEQFF. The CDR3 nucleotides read TGTGCCAGCAGCCCCCTAGCGGGAGTATACAATGAGCAGTTCTTC.